The rows below give T cell receptor beta chains drawn from one sample of a study of CD8 T cells in ankylosing spondylitis. Via MiXCR, TCRdb re-called the 5' RACE reads, giving one row per CDR3 protein. The table lists 250,000 to 300,000 distinct CDR3 sequences, 15% to 20% of them singletons, with roughly 8.3% in the top ten. The sequenced sample consisted of blood, either unsorted or a sorted T cell fraction (not recorded which). The receptors derive from a male donor with ankylosing spondylitis or in good health (not recorded which). The CDR3 runs from the conserved cysteine through the conserved F or W. D genes are given only for firm matches. Not all rows give a size; the values are once, few, many and, for expanded clones, a class.

D gene	clone size	J gene	V gene	CDR3 protein	CDR3 DNA
TRBD2	-	TRBJ2-5	TRBV20-1	CSAARLAGIGSETQYF	TGCAGTGCTGCCCGACTAGCGGGGATAGGGTCAGAGACCCAGTACTTC
-	few	TRBJ1-2	TRBV28	CASTALGNGYTF	TGTGCCAGCACCGCGCTGGGGAATGGCTACACCTTC
TRBD2	-	TRBJ2-3	TRBV10-3	CAASLAGGTDTQYF	TGTGCCGCCAGTCTAGCGGGGGGCACAGATACGCAGTATTTT
TRBD2	-	TRBJ2-2	TRBV12-3/TRBV12-4	CASIRTSVSPTGELFF	TGTGCCAGCATCCGGACTAGCGTATCCCCCACCGGGGAGCTGTTTTTT
-	few	TRBJ2-5	TRBV29-1	CSVVGAWEETQYF	TGCAGCGTTGTAGGGGCTTGGGAAGAGACCCAGTACTTC
-	-	TRBJ1-2	TRBV12-3/TRBV12-4	CASSWRAGYTF	TGTGCCAGCAGTTGGAGGGCTGGCTACACCTTC
TRBD1	-	TRBJ2-2	TRBV6-5	CASSYSTGNAGELFF	TGTGCCAGCAGTTACTCGACAGGGAACGCCGGGGAGCTGTTTTTT
-	few	TRBJ1-3	TRBV3-1	CASSQVPEQGLSGNTIYF	TGTGCCAGCAGCCAAGTCCCAGAACAGGGACTCTCTGGAAACACCATATATTTT
TRBD1	few	TRBJ1-1	TRBV5-1	CASSLVGTALNTEAFF	TGCGCCAGCAGCTTAGTCGGGACAGCCCTGAACACTGAAGCTTTCTTT
TRBD1	-	TRBJ2-1	TRBV6-1	CASSRDRGEQFF	TGTGCCAGCAGCCGAGACAGGGGTGAGCAGTTCTTC
-	-	TRBJ1-5	TRBV18	CASSPGQFLSNQPQHF	TGTGCCAGCTCACCAGGGCAGTTCTTGAGCAATCAGCCCCAGCATTTT
TRBD2	few	TRBJ2-3	TRBV29-1	CSVGLAKDTQYF	TGCAGCGTCGGACTAGCTAAAGATACGCAGTATTTT
TRBD1	-	TRBJ2-5	TRBV5-1	CASSIDRGQETQYF	TGCGCCAGCAGCATTGACAGGGGCCAAGAGACCCAGTACTTC
-	-	TRBJ2-6	TRBV20-1	CSARDWRVLTSGANVLTF	TGCAGTGCTAGAGATTGGAGGGTACTGACCTCTGGGGCCAACGTCCTGACTTTC
TRBD1	few	TRBJ1-2	TRBV6-1	CASRAGTGVYGYTF	TGTGCCAGCAGAGCCGGGACAGGGGTGTATGGCTACACCTTC
-	-	TRBJ2-3	TRBV2	CASRPISGASSSTDTQYF	TGTGCCAGCAGACCCATTTCCGGGGCGAGCTCTAGCACAGATACGCAGTATTTT
-	-	TRBJ2-3	TRBV10-3	CAITRGEITDTQYF	TGTGCCATCACTCGCGGGGAGATCACAGATACGCAGTATTTT